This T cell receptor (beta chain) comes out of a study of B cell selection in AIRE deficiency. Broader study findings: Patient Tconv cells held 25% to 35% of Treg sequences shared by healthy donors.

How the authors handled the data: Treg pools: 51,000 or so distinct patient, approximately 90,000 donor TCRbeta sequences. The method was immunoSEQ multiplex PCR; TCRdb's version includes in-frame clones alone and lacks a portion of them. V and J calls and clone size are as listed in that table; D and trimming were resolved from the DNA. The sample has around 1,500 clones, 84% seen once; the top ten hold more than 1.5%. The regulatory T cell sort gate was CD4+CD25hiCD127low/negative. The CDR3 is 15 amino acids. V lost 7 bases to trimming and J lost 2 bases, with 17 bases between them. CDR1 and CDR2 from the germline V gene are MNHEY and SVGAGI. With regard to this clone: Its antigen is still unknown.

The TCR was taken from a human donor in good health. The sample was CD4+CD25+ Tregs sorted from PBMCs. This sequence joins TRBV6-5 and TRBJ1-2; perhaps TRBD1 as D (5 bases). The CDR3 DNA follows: TGTGCCAGCACCTTATACGGGGGAAGAAACTATGGCTACACCTTC. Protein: CASTLYGGRNYGYTF.